This TCR beta chain was found in a study of CD8+CD57+ T cells in acquired aplastic anemia. Germline assignment: CDR1 SGDLS and CDR2 YYNGEE. CDR3 length equals 18 residues. Patients who underwent sequencing had shown CD8+CD57+ cell expansion by flow cytometry. Genomic DNA provided the template from which TCR beta VDJ and CDR3 profiles were obtained. In TCRdb, the reads were re-called with MiXCR into one record per CDR3 protein. The repertoire holds around 130,000 distinct CDR3 sequences, 45% to 60% seen once, with roughly 30% in the top ten. Concerning this clonotype itself: An end of the junction differs from the germline gene, which may be a read error.

This sequence was found in a human donor with aplastic anemia. J is TRBJ2-3 and V is TRBV9, with D possibly TRBD2 on 5 matching bases. Material for sequencing was sorted CD4+, CD8+, or CD8+CD57+ T cells (not recorded which) from PBMCs. As DNA, the CDR3 is TGTGCCAGCAGCCCCCCCCCCGGGTCGGGGAAACACACAAATACGCAGTATTTT. Encoded protein: CASSPPPGSGKHTNTQYF.